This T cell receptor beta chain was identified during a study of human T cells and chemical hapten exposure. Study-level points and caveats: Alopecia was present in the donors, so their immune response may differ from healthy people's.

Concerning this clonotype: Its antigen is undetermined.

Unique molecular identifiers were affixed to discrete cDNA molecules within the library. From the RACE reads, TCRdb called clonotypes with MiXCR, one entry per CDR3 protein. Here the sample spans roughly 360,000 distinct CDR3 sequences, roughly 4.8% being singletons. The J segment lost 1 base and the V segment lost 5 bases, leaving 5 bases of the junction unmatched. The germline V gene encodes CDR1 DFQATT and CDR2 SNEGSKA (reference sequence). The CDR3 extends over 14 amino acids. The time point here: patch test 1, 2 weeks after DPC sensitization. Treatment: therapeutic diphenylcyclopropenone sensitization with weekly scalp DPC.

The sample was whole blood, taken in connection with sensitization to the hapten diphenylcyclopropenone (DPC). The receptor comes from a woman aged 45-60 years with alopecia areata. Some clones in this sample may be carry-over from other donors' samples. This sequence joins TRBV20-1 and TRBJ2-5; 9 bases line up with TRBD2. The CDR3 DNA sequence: TGCAGTGCTGGACCGACTAGCGGCCAAGAGACCCAGTACTTC. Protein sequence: CSAGPTSGQETQYF.